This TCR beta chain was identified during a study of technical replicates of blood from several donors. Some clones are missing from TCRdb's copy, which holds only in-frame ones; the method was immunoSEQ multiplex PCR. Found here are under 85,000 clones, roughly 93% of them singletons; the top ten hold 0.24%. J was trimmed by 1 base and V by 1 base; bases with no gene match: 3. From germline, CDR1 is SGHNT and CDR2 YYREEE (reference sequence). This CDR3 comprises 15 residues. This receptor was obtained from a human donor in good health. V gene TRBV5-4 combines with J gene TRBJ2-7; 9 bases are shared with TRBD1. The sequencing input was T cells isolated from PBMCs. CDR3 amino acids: CASSLRDRASYEQYF. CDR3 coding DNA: TGTGCCAGCAGCTTGAGGGACAGGGCATCCTACGAGCAGTACTTC.